This T cell receptor beta chain was recorded in a study of blood T cell repertoires in COVID-19. Study at large: There were acute and convalescent COVID-19 samples, and they came from the United States, Italy and Spain. Nucleic acid was either cDNA or gDNA, and it came from T cells, B-cell-depleted T cells, or PBMCs.

Authors' data handling: Nucleated cell counts were estimated from reference gene primer amplification. Profiled with immunoSEQ multiplex PCR; TCRdb holds only in-frame clones, not every one. That table gives V, J and clone size, and the DNA gave D and trimming. The data hold just under 150,000 clones, with more than 75% observed a single time. This clone was seen a handful of times. Trimming shortened V by 8 bases and J by 9 bases, and 13 bases separated the two germline ends. The CDR3 runs to 10 residues. CDR1 is GTSNPN and CDR2 is SVGIG in the germline V gene (reference sequence). The TCR comes from a human donor in a cohort sampled during active COVID-19. The sequencing input was peripheral blood. V gene TRBV30 combines with J gene TRBJ1-1, with D possibly being TRBD1 (6 bases). For the CDR3, the DNA is TGTGCCGTTTGGACAGCGAAAGCTTTCTTT. Amino acids: CAVWTAKAFF.